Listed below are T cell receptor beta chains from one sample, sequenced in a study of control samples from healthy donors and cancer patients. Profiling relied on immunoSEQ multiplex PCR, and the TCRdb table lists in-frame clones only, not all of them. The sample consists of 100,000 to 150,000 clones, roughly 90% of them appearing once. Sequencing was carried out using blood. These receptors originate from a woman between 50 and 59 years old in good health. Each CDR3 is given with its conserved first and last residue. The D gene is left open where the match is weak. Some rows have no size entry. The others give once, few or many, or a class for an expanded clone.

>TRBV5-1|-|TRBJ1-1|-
TGCGCCAGCAGCACCCGATCAGGGGTGAACACTGAAGCTTTCTTT
CASSTRSGVNTEAFF
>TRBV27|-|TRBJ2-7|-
TGTGCCAGCAGTTTAACAGGGTGGGGCGAGCAGTACTTC
CASSLTGWGEQYF
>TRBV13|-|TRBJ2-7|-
TGTGCCAGCAGTCCCACCCTCAGGGCCCGCGAGCAGTACTTC
CASSPTLRAREQYF
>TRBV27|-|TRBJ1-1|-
TGTGCCAGCACCCCCGGCCGAGGGAACACTGAAGCTTTCTTT
CASTPGRGNTEAFF
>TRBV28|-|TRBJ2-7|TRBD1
TGTGCCAGCAGTTTACCTGGACAGGGTCTGGACGAGCAGTACTTC
CASSLPGQGLDEQYF
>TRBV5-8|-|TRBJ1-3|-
TGTGCCAGCAGCTCGGGACGGATCTCTGGAAACACCATATATTTT
CASSSGRISGNTIYF
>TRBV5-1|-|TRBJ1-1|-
TGCGCCAGCATGCGAACGGTGAACACTGAAGCTTTCTTT
CASMRTVNTEAFF
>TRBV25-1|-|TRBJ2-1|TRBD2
TGTGCCAGCAGTGATTTCCAAGCGGGAGCCCATGAGCAGTTCTTC
CASSDFQAGAHEQFF
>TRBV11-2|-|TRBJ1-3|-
TGTGCCAGCAGCTTAGACGGGGGGCCCGGAAACACCATATATTTT
CASSLDGGPGNTIYF
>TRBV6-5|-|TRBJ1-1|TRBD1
TGTGCCAGCAGTTTGTGGACAGGGATGAAGAACACTGAAGCTTTCTTT
CASSLWTGMKNTEAFF
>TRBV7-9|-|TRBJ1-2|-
TGTGCCAGCAGCTTAGACGCCGGCGGCTACACCTTC
CASSLDAGGYTF
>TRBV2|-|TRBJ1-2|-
TGTGCCAGCAGCTTCGATGGTTTTGGCTACACCTTC
CASSFDGFGYTF
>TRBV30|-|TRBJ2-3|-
TGTGCCTGGAGCTACAGGGGAGGTACAGATACGCAGTATTTT
CAWSYRGGTDTQYF
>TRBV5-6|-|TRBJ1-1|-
TGTGCCAGCAGCTTGCCCTCGACTGGAACTGAAGCTTTCTTT
CASSLPSTGTEAFF
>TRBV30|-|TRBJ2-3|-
TGTGCCTGGAGTGTTTCCCTAAGGGGCACAGATACGCAGTATTTT
CAWSVSLRGTDTQYF
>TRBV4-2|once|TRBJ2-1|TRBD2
TGTGCCAGCAGCCAAGGGCCCCTAGCGGGAGTTGGGTTCTTC
CASSQGPLAGVGFF
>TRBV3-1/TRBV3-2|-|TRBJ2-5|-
TGTGCCAGCCTCTCGCCCCTGGAGACCCAGTACTTC
CASLSPLETQYF
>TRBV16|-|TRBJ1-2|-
TGTGCCAGCAGCCCGGGACCGGAGCTCACCTTC
CASSPGPELTF
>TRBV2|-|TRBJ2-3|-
TGTGCCAGCAGTGTCGACTTGGTGTCAGATACGCAGTATTTT
CASSVDLVSDTQYF
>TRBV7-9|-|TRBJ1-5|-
TGTGCCAGCAGCATGGAGGGAGGTCAGTCCCAGCATTTT
CASSMEGGQSQHF
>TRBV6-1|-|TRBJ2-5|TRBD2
TGTGCCAGCAGTGAAGCGGGACTAGCGGGGGGGTACCAAGAGACCCAGTACTTC
CASSEAGLAGGYQETQYF
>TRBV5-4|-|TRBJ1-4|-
TGTGCCAGCAGCTTGGCTGGGGGTGTTGAAAAACTGTTTTTT
CASSLAGGVEKLFF